The 32 T cell receptor beta chains below were found in one sample sequenced in a study of T-cell memory formation after mild COVID-19. TCRdb itself ran the 5' RACE reads through MiXCR, one entry per CDR3 protein. This sample has approximately 340,000 distinct CDR3 sequences, with over 10% found just once. Sequencing was done on a sample of PBMCs or a T cell subset sorted from them (not recorded which). The receptors come from a man aged 18 to 30 who had mild COVID-19 (a few samples of this study predate the infection). Cell type and time point are not known.

This clonotype was picked up many times. This sequence joins TRBV5-1 and TRBJ1-5, with D possibly matching TRBD1 (5 bases). Per germline, CDR1 SGHRS and CDR2 YFSETQ. Trimming left V 0 bases short and J 4 bases short, with 11 bases between. The CDR3 is 15 amino acids. The CDR3 spells CASSLVGARNQPQHF. CDR3 DNA: TGCGCCAGCAGCTTGGTCGGGGCCCGGAATCAGCCCCAGCATTTT.

This clonotype showed up just a few times. The CDR3 DNA is TGCGCCAGCAGCTTGGAACCGGGGGCTGGAAACACCATATATTTT. Its translation: CASSLEPGAGNTIYF. This chain links TRBV5-1 with TRBJ1-3; possible D gene TRBD1, 5 bases. CDR3 size: 15 residues. CDR1 and CDR2 (germline): SGHRS, YFSETQ. V lost 0 bases and J 2 bases, leaving 9 bases between the germline ends.

In this sample, this clonotype turned up many times. The rearrangement joins TRBV7-2 to TRBJ2-1, with 8 bases identical to TRBD2. The junction had 2 bases not matched to a gene; V was cut back by 2 bases and J by 2 bases. The CDR3 covers 15 residues. Germline V lookup: CDR1 SGHTA, CDR2 FQGNSA. CDR3 in amino acids: CASSLNSGAYNEQFF. The CDR3 bases are TGTGCCAGCAGCTTAAATAGCGGGGCCTACAATGAGCAGTTCTTC.

The chain is built from TRBV18 and TRBJ2-7; TRBD1 might be the D (6 bases). CDR3 length: 14 amino acids. The V gene's germline CDR1 is KGHSH and CDR2 LQKENI. Trimming took off 4 bases at V and 3 bases at J, with 13 bases between the two ends. The CDR3, as DNA: TGTGCCAGCTCACAACAGGGTAGGGGCTACGAGCAGTACTTC. Translated, it gives CASSQQGRGYEQYF. Together with reference TRBV18 and TRBJ2-7, the CDR3 gives the full variable domain: NAGVMQNPRHLVRRRGQEARLRCSPMKGHSHVYWYRQLPEEGLKFMVYLQKENIIDESGMPKERFSAEFPKEGPSILRIQQVVRGDSAAYFCASSQQGRGYEQYFGPGTRLTVT.

This clonotype turned up a few times. The chain recombines TRBV20-1 with TRBJ1-3; D unresolved. V was clipped by 3 bases and J by 6 bases, with 9 bases between them. Germline V gene lookup returns CDR1 DFQATT and CDR2 SNEGSKA (reference sequence). This CDR3 has 12 amino acids. The CDR3 sequence is CSARGYENTIYF. In DNA, the CDR3 is TGCAGTGCTAGGGGATACGAAAACACCATATATTTT.

In this sample, this clonotype turned up many times. This chain links TRBV7-9 with TRBJ2-7; 7 nucleotides line up with TRBD2. The V gene's germline CDR1 is SEHNR and CDR2 FQNEAQ (reference sequence). The CDR3 totals 12 residues. The trim removed 5 bases at V and 3 bases at J, leaving 1 base unmatched. The DNA of the CDR3 is TGTGCCAGCAGCCGGGACTACTACGAGCAGTACTTC. This gives the protein CASSRDYYEQYF.

Ten or more counts support this clonotype. V and J are TRBV7-2 and TRBJ1-3; 8 bases are shared with TRBD1. The CDR3 covers 15 residues. V was pared by 3 bases and J by 4 bases, with 5 bases of the junction left unmatched. CDR1 SGHTA and CDR2 FQGNSA come from the germline V gene. CDR3 DNA: TGTGCCAGCAGCTTCCCACAGGGGGGCGGAAACACCATATATTTT. This codes for CASSFPQGGGNTIYF.

This clonotype was seen more than once but under ten times. CDR3 region: CASSMGLADTGELFF. CDR3 sequence (DNA): TGTGCCAGCAGCATGGGACTAGCGGATACCGGGGAGCTGTTTTTT. The chain has TRBV7-3 and TRBJ2-2; TRBD2 aligns across 11 bases. V was clipped by 5 bases and J by 5 bases; unmatched bases: 4. The germline CDR1 and CDR2 sequences are SGHTA and FQGTGA. This CDR3 contains 15 residues.

In its sample, this clonotype was seen a few times. The chain carries TRBV20-1 and TRBJ2-1; 7 nucleotides agree with TRBD1. This CDR3 is 14 amino acids long. CDR1 and CDR2 from the germline V gene are DFQATT and SNEGSKA (reference sequence). The ends lost 1 base at V and 6 bases at J; junction bases unmatched: 6. The CDR3 bases are TGCAGTGCTAGAGTGGGACAGATACCCAATGAGCAGTTCTTC. Encoded protein: CSARVGQIPNEQFF.

The J gene is TRBJ1-4, the V gene TRBV5-6; 9 bases agree with TRBD1. The CDR3 has 16 amino acids. Trimming took 4 bases from V and 0 from J; bases not matched to a gene: 4. The V gene's germline CDR1 is SGHDT and CDR2 YYEEEE. In DNA, the CDR3 is TGTGCCAGCAGCAAGGACAGGGGTACAACTAATGAAAAACTGTTTTTT. Encoded protein: CASSKDRGTTNEKLFF.

The chain uses TRBV5-6 and TRBJ2-5; the D gene is possibly TRBD2 (6 bases). Germline loops: CDR1 SGHDT, CDR2 YYEEEE. The V end was cut by 1 base, the J end by 4 bases, with 14 bases between. The CDR3 is made up of 15 amino acids. CDR3 sequence reads: CASSLRNLGGETQYF. As DNA, the CDR3 is TGTGCCAGCAGCTTGAGGAATCTGGGAGGAGAGACCCAGTACTTC.

V gene TRBV7-2 combines with J gene TRBJ2-1; 7 bases align to TRBD1. The CDR3 is 15 amino acids. J gave up 5 bases and V 4 bases, and 8 bases lay outside the gene matches. CDR1 and CDR2 from the germline V gene are SGHTA and FQGNSA. Written as DNA, the CDR3 is TGTGCCAGCAGCTCGGGACAGAGTATCAACAATGAGCAGTTCTTC. Protein product: CASSSGQSINNEQFF.

This clonotype was counted a few times. This chain uses TRBV10-3 with TRBJ1-1; TRBD1 might be the D (6 bases). Per germline, CDR1 ENHRY and CDR2 SYGVKD. V lost 6 bases, J lost 0 bases, and 11 bases lay in between. This CDR3 region has 14 residues. The CDR3 here is CAIRPTGMNTEAFF. CDR3 nucleotides: TGTGCCATCAGACCGACAGGCATGAACACTGAAGCTTTCTTT.

This clonotype showed up many times. The chain is built from TRBV7-9 and TRBJ2-3; perhaps D is TRBD1 or TRBD2 (5 bases each). Trimming left V 5 bases short and J 2 bases short, with 11 bases between. In germline, CDR1 is SEHNR, CDR2 FQNEAQ (reference sequence). This CDR3 has 14 amino acids. In DNA, the CDR3 is TGTGCCAGCAGCGGGGCGGGTCTCACAGATACGCAGTATTTT. Its translation is CASSGAGLTDTQYF.

This clonotype was seen at least ten times. This chain connects TRBV6-4 to TRBJ2-1; 7 bases are a match to TRBD1. Per germline, CDR1 MRHNA and CDR2 SNTAGT. The V gene end was trimmed by 5 bases and the J gene end by 4 bases; junction bases not matched to a gene: 5. The CDR3 runs to 14 residues. The CDR3 nucleotides are TGTGCCAGCAGTCCCACAGGGGATTACAATGAGCAGTTCTTC. It translates to CASSPTGDYNEQFF.

This chain connects TRBV6-6 to TRBJ1-2; 7 bases match TRBD1. In germline, CDR1 is MNHNY, CDR2 SVGAGI (reference sequence). Trimming at V came to 5 bases and at J to 2 bases, leaving 5 bases not matched to a gene. The CDR3 has 14 residues. The CDR3 sequence is CASSPPGQNYGYTF. The CDR3 coding sequence is TGTGCCAGCAGTCCGCCGGGACAGAACTATGGCTACACCTTC.

This clonotype was counted a few times. This chain uses TRBV20-1 with TRBJ2-5, with 12 bases that match TRBD2. The CDR3 runs 15 residues. J gave up 7 bases and V 1 base, and 7 bases lay outside the gene matches. The germline CDR1 and CDR2 sequences are DFQATT and SNEGSKA (reference sequence). The CDR3 DNA follows: TGCAGTGCTAGAGTCCCGACTAGCGGGGGTATGACCCAGTACTTC. This gives the protein CSARVPTSGGMTQYF.

This clonotype was seen at least ten times. V and J are TRBV6-5 and TRBJ2-5; D possibly uses TRBD1 or TRBD2 (5 bases each). Germline loops: CDR1 MNHEY, CDR2 SVGAGI. This CDR3 contains 14 residues. V gave up 0 bases and J gave up 9 bases, with 14 bases separating them. The CDR3 region has the DNA TGTGCCAGCAGTTACTCCCAGGGAGCGGAGGCCCAGTACTTC. Amino acid sequence: CASSYSQGAEAQYF.

This clonotype was recorded many times. J is TRBJ2-7 and V is TRBV14; 7 positions match TRBD1. CDR3 length: 12 amino acids. V shed 3 bases, J shed 10 bases, and the junction held 6 bases outside the gene matches. CDR1 is SGHDN, CDR2 FVKESK, per germline. The chain's CDR3 is CASSQDRSTQYV. Written as DNA, the CDR3 is TGTGCCAGCAGCCAGGACAGGTCTACTCAGTACGTC.

This clonotype was found a few times. The CDR3 here is CASSFNEQFF. The CDR3 coding sequence is TGTGCCAGCAGCTTCAATGAGCAGTTCTTC. The rearrangement joins TRBV7-2 to TRBJ2-1; D ambiguous. Germline CDR1 is SGHTA and CDR2 is FQGNSA. Deletions cut 3 bases from V and 6 bases from J, with 0 bases between. This CDR3 has 10 residues.

This clonotype was counted a few times. V is TRBV7-2 and J is TRBJ1-2; 7 bases are shared with TRBD1. Germline assignment: CDR1 SGHTA and CDR2 FQGNSA. The length of the CDR3 is 14 residues. The junction had 10 bases not matched to a gene; V was cut back by 5 bases and J by 7 bases. This CDR3 reads CASSTRQGLGGYTF. The CDR3 DNA reads TGTGCCAGCAGCACAAGACAGGGCCTCGGTGGCTACACCTTC.

This clonotype occurred many times. The chain employs TRBV6-5 and TRBJ2-7; D is ambiguous. The CDR3 contains 14 residues. Trimming cost V 1 base and J 3 bases, with 10 bases left between them. Germline CDR1 and CDR2: MNHEY and SVGAGI. The CDR3 DNA reads as TGTGCCAGCAGTTACTACCCACGCTTCTACGAGCAGTACTTC. Protein sequence: CASSYYPRFYEQYF.

This clonotype turned up a few times. V and J are TRBV7-2 and TRBJ2-7, with TRBD2 matching over 8 bases. This CDR3 has 14 residues. V shed 4 bases and J 4 bases; nucleotides not matched to a gene: 6. Germline CDR1 SGHTA, CDR2 FQGNSA. DNA of the CDR3: TGTGCCAGCAGCTCCCCCTCTAGCGGGTACGAGCAGTACTTC. It encodes CASSSPSSGYEQYF.

This clonotype showed up just a few times. The chain has TRBV11-2 and TRBJ1-5; D unclear. Germline V gene data show CDR1 as SGHAT and CDR2 as FQNNGV. The CDR3 spans 15 residues. Trimming cost V 5 bases and J 2 bases, with 13 bases left between them. CDR3: CASSPDRVCNQPQHF. Here the CDR3 DNA reads TGTGCCAGCAGCCCCGACCGGGTTTGCAATCAGCCCCAGCATTTT.

This clonotype was observed a handful of times. The J gene is TRBJ1-1, the V gene TRBV24-1, with 8 bases identical to TRBD1. Germline-derived CDR1 and CDR2 are KGHDR and SFDVKD. The CDR3 contains 14 residues. Germline trimming cut 6 bases from V and 1 base from J; bases unmatched to any gene: 3. The CDR3 DNA is TGTGCCACCAGTTCAGGGGGCTCGAACACTGAAGCTTTCTTT. Its protein product is CATSSGGSNTEAFF.

This clonotype was counted ten times or more. The CDR3: CASSLTGGTYNEQFF. DNA for the CDR3: TGTGCCAGCAGCTTAACTGGGGGGACCTACAATGAGCAGTTCTTC. The chain couples TRBV7-3 to TRBJ2-1; D may be TRBD2 (6 bases). This CDR3 spans 15 amino acids. CDR1 is SGHTA, CDR2 FQGTGA, per germline. V shed 0 bases and J shed 2 bases, with 8 bases lying between them.

Only a few counts were recorded for this clonotype. V usage is TRBV6-2 or TRBV6-3 and J usage is TRBJ2-3; 9 nucleotides match TRBD2. Trimming at V came to 2 bases and at J to 3 bases, leaving 12 bases not matched to a gene. CDR1 is MNHEY and CDR2 is SVGEGT in the germline V gene. The CDR3 extends over 18 amino acids. Written as DNA, the CDR3 is TGTGCCAGCAGTTACCCGCCTGATAGGCGGGGGGGGACAGATACGCAGTATTTT. This encodes CASSYPPDRRGGTDTQYF.

The rearrangement uses TRBV9 and TRBJ2-5; tentative D call: TRBD2 (6 bases). Trimming left V 0 bases short and J 3 bases short, with 9 bases between. This CDR3 is 14 amino acids long. CDR1 and CDR2 from the germline V gene are SGDLS and YYNGEE. CDR3 residues: CASSVGVAEETQYF. In DNA form, the CDR3 reads TGTGCCAGCAGCGTAGGGGTAGCGGAAGAGACCCAGTACTTC.

This rearrangement joins TRBV3-1 to TRBJ1-2; D gene uncertain. Per the germline V gene, CDR1 is LGHDT and CDR2 is YNNKEL (reference sequence). Trimming took 0 bases from V and 2 from J, leaving 7 bases between them. The CDR3 length is 14 residues. CDR3 in amino acids: CASSQEVSNYGYTF. CDR3 DNA: TGTGCCAGCAGCCAAGAGGTTTCAAACTATGGCTACACCTTC.

Concerning this clonotype itself: This sequence may be a read error, since a much larger clone differs from it by one base. The chain joins TRBV12-3 or TRBV12-4 to TRBJ1-5, with 7 bases aligning to TRBD1. The CDR3 extends over 14 amino acids. J was trimmed by 4 bases and V by 6 bases; bases with no gene match: 6. The CDR3 nucleotides read TGTGCCAGCAGCCCGGGACAGAGAAATCAGCCCCAGCATTTT. Translating it yields CASSPGQRNQPQHF.

The rearrangement joins TRBV7-3 to TRBJ1-3, with 7 bases fitting TRBD1. CDR3 length: 13 amino acids. Per the germline V gene, CDR1 is SGHTA and CDR2 is FQGTGA. V was pared by 4 bases and J by 8 bases, with 5 bases of the junction left unmatched. CDR3 sequence (DNA): TGTGCCAGCAGCTCCGGACAGGTAGACACCATATATTTT. Encoded protein: CASSSGQVDTIYF.

The J gene is TRBJ1-4, the V gene TRBV24-1; tentative D call: TRBD1 (5 bases). This CDR3 has 15 residues. Germline CDR1 reads KGHDR; CDR2 reads SFDVKD. V was clipped by 4 bases and J by 5 bases, with 13 bases between them. The CDR3 DNA is TGTGCCACCAGTGACCCCGGGGGACCGAATGAAAAACTGTTTTTT. Its protein is CATSDPGGPNEKLFF.